This T cell receptor (beta chain) was captured by sequencing in a study of CD8+ T cells in alopecia areata. The sample holds one count of this clone. Treatment indicated: oral pan-JAK inhibitor, 5-10 mg twice daily. Extracted RNA was reverse transcribed into cDNA, the sequencing template. Only in-frame clones appear in the TCRdb table, and some are missing; sequencing was by immunoSEQ multiplex PCR. This table has approximately 210,000 clones, 60% appearing once. The trim removed 3 bases at V and 2 bases at J, leaving 9 bases unmatched. CDR1 SQVTM and CDR2 ANQGSEA come from the germline V gene. The CDR3 is 15 residues long.

The V call is TRBV29-1, the J call TRBJ1-1; TRBD1 matches at 7 bases. The clonotype comes from a human donor with alopecia areata. This sample comprised CD4+ T cells sorted from blood, obtained at week 24, from a patient treated with tofacitinib. The CDR3 bases are TGCAGCGTTGATGGCAGGGGGGTTGCAAACACTGAAGCTTTCTTT. Translating it yields CSVDGRGVANTEAFF. The full variable domain, in which reference TRBV29-1 and TRBJ1-1 provide the parts outside the CDR3, is SAVISQKPSRDICQRGTSLTIQCQVDSQVTMMFWYRQQPGQSLTLIATANQGSEATYESGFVIDKFPISRPNLTFSTLTVSNMSPEDSSIYLCSVDGRGVANTEAFFGQGTRLTVV.